These 20 T cell receptor beta chains originate from one sample sequenced in a study of CD8+CD57+ T cells in acquired aplastic anemia (dated by TCRdb to the late 2010s). The sequencer was an Illumina HiSeq 2000. Profiling of TCR beta VDJ combinations and CDR3 sequences used genomic DNA as the template. TCRdb cleaned the public reads at Q25 with fastp, built clones with MiXCR and kept in-frame beta chains. Entries are consolidated by CDR3 protein sequence, retaining the most common genes and DNA. This sample holds 150,000 to 200,000 distinct CDR3 sequences; about 48% were observed only once. Around a third of the sample is taken by the ten largest. Expansion of CD8+CD57+ cells had been shown by flow cytometry in the patients chosen for sequencing. Sequenced sample: sorted CD4+, CD8+, or CD8+CD57+ T cells (not recorded which) from PBMCs. All receptors derive from a human donor with aplastic anemia.

CDR3 loop: CASMVGSNQPQHF. Here the CDR3 DNA reads TGTGCCAGTATGGTAGGGAGCAATCAGCCCCAGCATTTT. The rearrangement joins TRBV19 to TRBJ1-5; D gene ambiguous. Trimming stripped 7 bases from V and 1 base from J, with 8 bases between. Germline CDR1 is LNHDA and CDR2 is SQIVND (reference sequence). The CDR3 consists of 13 residues. The variable domain in full, with the rest retrieved from reference TRBV19 and TRBJ1-5, is DGGITQSPKYLFRKEGQNVTLSCEQNLNHDAMYWYRQDPGQGLRLIYYSQIVNDFQKGDIAEGYSVSREKKESFPLTVTSAQKNPTAFYLCASMVGSNQPQHFGDGTRLSIL.

The chain uses TRBV6-1 and TRBJ1-6; 10 bases agree with TRBD1. The CDR3 sequence is 14 residues long. The J segment lost 7 bases and the V segment lost 6 bases, leaving 3 bases of the junction unmatched. CDR1 and CDR2 (germline): MNHNS, SASEGT. The CDR3 DNA is TGTGCCAGCAGGGCGGGACAGGGGAATTCACCCCTCCACTTT. Translation: CASRAGQGNSPLHF.

This clonotype came up many times. The chain employs TRBV20-1 and TRBJ2-7; D remains unclear. Between the trimmed V and J ends, which lost 3 bases and 2 bases, there was a span of 11 bases. Germline lookup yields CDR1 DFQATT and CDR2 SNEGSKA (reference sequence). The CDR3 has 13 amino acids. The CDR3 spells CSASSRRTYEQYF. CDR3 sequence (DNA): TGCAGTGCTAGTTCCAGGCGAACCTACGAGCAGTACTTC.

This sequence joins TRBV27 and TRBJ1-2; a possible D gene is TRBD1 (6 bases). This CDR3 is built from 13 residues. CDR1 and CDR2 (germline): MNHEY, SMNVEV (reference sequence). With 7 bases removed from V and 4 bases from J, the gap between germline ends came to 13 bases. The CDR3, as DNA: TGTGCCAGCACGGGGGCGCGGTCCTATGGCTACACCTTC. This gives the protein CASTGARSYGYTF.

The V and J genes are TRBV19 and TRBJ2-6, with D possibly being TRBD1 or TRBD2 (6 bases each). In germline, CDR1 is LNHDA, CDR2 SQIVND (reference sequence). The CDR3 runs to 17 residues. Between the trimmed V and J ends, which lost 6 bases and 0 bases, there was a span of 15 bases. CDR3 sequence: CASSREGGSSGANVLTF. The CDR3 coding sequence is TGTGCCAGTAGCCGTGAAGGGGGGAGCTCTGGGGCCAACGTCCTGACTTTC.

CDR3 coding DNA: TGTGCCAGCAGCGTAGCAGGAGGGGAAAGGGGGCAGTACTTC. Protein sequence: CASSVAGGERGQYF. V and J are TRBV9 and TRBJ2-7, with D tentatively TRBD2 (6 bases). Trimming left V 0 bases short and J 9 bases short, with 16 bases between. The CDR3 loop spans 14 amino acids. Germline V gene lookup returns CDR1 SGDLS and CDR2 YYNGEE.

This chain links TRBV19 with TRBJ2-4; D remains ambiguous. The V gene lost 4 bases and the J gene lost 0 bases, with 4 bases spanning the gap. The CDR3 length is 13 residues. The germline CDR1 and CDR2 sequences are LNHDA and SQIVND (reference sequence). The CDR3 bases are TGTGCCAGTAGTAGTTTAGCCAAAAACATTCAGTACTTC. It is translated as CASSSLAKNIQYF.

The table lists this clonotype with a few counts. The rearrangement uses TRBV24-1 and TRBJ2-1; D is perhaps TRBD2 (5 bases). Germline values: CDR1 KGHDR, CDR2 SFDVKD. The CDR3 runs 12 residues. V shed 8 bases and J shed 3 bases, with 7 bases lying between them. CDR3 region: CATKGVYNEQFF. The CDR3 DNA sequence: TGTGCCACCAAGGGAGTCTACAATGAGCAGTTCTTC.

The J gene is TRBJ2-3, the V gene TRBV4-2, with 13 bases aligning to TRBD2. The germline V gene encodes CDR1 LGHNA and CDR2 YNFKEQ. The CDR3 loop spans 20 amino acids. With V trimmed by 3 bases and J by 5 bases, 17 bases remained unmatched. Here the CDR3 reads CASSHATNSWTSGSLDTQYF. CDR3 sequence (DNA): TGTGCCAGCAGCCACGCCACCAATAGCTGGACTAGCGGGAGTTTAGATACGCAGTATTTT.

There are many counts of this clonotype. The chain links TRBV4-2 to TRBJ1-1, with D possibly being TRBD1 (5 bases). The germline gives CDR1 LGHNA, CDR2 YNFKEQ. The CDR3 has 15 residues. V was shortened by 1 base and J by 1 base, with 10 bases between the two germline ends. The CDR3 DNA reads TGTGCCAGCAGCCAAGCCAGGGCCACGAACACTGAAGCTTTCTTT. Translating gives CASSQARATNTEAFF.

The chain is built from TRBV9 and TRBJ2-2; D is possibly TRBD1 (5 bases). The germline V gene has CDR1 SGDLS and CDR2 YYNGEE. The CDR3 covers 16 residues. Between the trimmed V and J ends, which lost 4 bases and 4 bases, there was a span of 17 bases. The CDR3: CASSLVRQGITGELFF. CDR3 DNA sequence: TGTGCCAGCAGCTTAGTAAGGCAGGGCATCACCGGGGAGCTGTTTTTT. The full variable domain, rest sourced from reference TRBV9 and TRBJ2-2, is DSGVTQTPKHLITATGQRVTLRCSPRSGDLSVYWYQQSLDQGLQFLIQYYNGEERAKGNILERFSAQQFPDLHSELNLSSLELGDSALYFCASSLVRQGITGELFFGEGSRLTVL.

This chain uses TRBV15 with TRBJ1-5; D may be TRBD1 (5 bases). This CDR3 region has 15 residues. Germline V CDR1 and CDR2: LNHNV, YYDKDF (reference sequence). The V end was cut by 1 base, the J end by 3 bases, with 10 bases between. CDR3 coding DNA: TGTGCCACCAGCAGAGGGGGCCATACCAATCAGCCCCAGCATTTT. This translates into CATSRGGHTNQPQHF.

A few counts support this clonotype. The genes are TRBV20-1 and TRBJ1-2; 8 positions agree with TRBD1. Per the germline V gene, CDR1 is DFQATT and CDR2 is SNEGSKA (reference sequence). The V gene end was trimmed by 3 bases and the J gene end by 5 bases; junction bases not matched to a gene: 14. This CDR3 has 16 amino acids. The CDR3 DNA sequence: TGCAGTGCTAGGTTATCGTCGCAGGGGGCGAATTATGGCTACACCTTC. Translation gives CSARLSSQGANYGYTF.

This clonotype was observed a few times. This rearrangement joins TRBV29-1 to TRBJ1-6; the match to TRBD1 covers 7 bases. V trimming: 6 bases; J trimming: 6 bases; junction bases outside the gene matches: 5. Germline loops: CDR1 SQVTM, CDR2 ANQGSEA. This CDR3 region has 13 residues. The CDR3 DNA is TGCAGCGTCGGACAGGAGATTAATTCACCCCTCCACTTT. Translating gives CSVGQEINSPLHF.

The table lists this clonotype with a few counts. The J gene is TRBJ2-1, the V gene TRBV29-1; D perhaps matches TRBD1 (6 bases). V was shortened by 4 bases and J by 8 bases, with 12 bases between the two germline ends. The CDR3 sequence is 12 residues long. Germline CDR1 SQVTM, CDR2 ANQGSEA. The CDR3 loop reads CSVARTADEQFF. In nucleotides, the CDR3 is TGCAGCGTTGCCCGGACAGCCGATGAGCAGTTCTTC.

This clonotype occurred many times. This chain links TRBV5-1 with TRBJ2-7, with 8 bases aligning to TRBD1. The CDR3 totals 15 residues. Germline V CDR1 and CDR2: SGHRS, YFSETQ. The ends lost 0 bases at V and 1 base at J; junction bases unmatched: 3. This CDR3 reads CASSLATGASYEQYF. The CDR3, as DNA: TGCGCCAGCAGCTTGGCGACAGGGGCTTCCTACGAGCAGTACTTC. The variable domain in full, with the rest retrieved from reference TRBV5-1 and TRBJ2-7, is KAGVTQTPRYLIKTRGQQVTLSCSPISGHRSVSWYQQTPGQGLQFLFEYFSETQRNKGNFPGRFSGRQFSNSRSEMNVSTLELGDSALYLCASSLATGASYEQYFGPGTRLTVT.

This clonotype was found a few times. The V gene is TRBV3-1, the J gene TRBJ2-3; TRBD2 aligns across 8 bases. The CDR3 covers 12 residues. V shed 2 bases, J shed 11 bases, and the junction held 3 bases outside the gene matches. Looked up from germline, CDR1 is LGHDT and CDR2 is YNNKEL (reference sequence). CDR3 sequence (DNA): TGTGCCAGCAGCCAAAGGACTAGCAGGCAGTATTTT. It encodes CASSQRTSRQYF.

The chain recombines TRBV5-4 with TRBJ2-7, with D perhaps TRBD2 (5 bases). CDR3 length: 15 amino acids. V lost 5 bases, J lost 3 bases, and 18 bases lay in between. Per the germline V gene, CDR1 is SGHNT and CDR2 is YYREEE (reference sequence). The CDR3 coding sequence is TGTGCCAGCAGTCAGAGCGGCGGTATAGTCTACGAGCAGTACTTC. As protein: CASSQSGGIVYEQYF.

This clonotype was counted at least ten times. The chain combines TRBV12-5 with TRBJ2-7; TRBD2 is a possible D gene (6 bases). Germline V CDR1 and CDR2: LGHNT, FRNRAP. The CDR3 consists of 18 residues. The V end was cut by 0 bases, the J end by 5 bases, with 23 bases between. CDR3 in DNA: TGTGCTAGTGGTTTGGTTGTGACTCTGGAGGGAGTGATGGACGAGCAGTACTTC. This gives the protein CASGLVVTLEGVMDEQYF.

The chain has TRBV7-9 and TRBJ2-7; D is possibly TRBD1 (6 bases). Trimming cost V 5 bases and J 5 bases, with 13 bases left between them. The CDR3 is 13 amino acids. From germline, CDR1 is SEHNR and CDR2 FQNEAQ (reference sequence). The CDR3 loop reads CASSRQVTDEQYF. In nucleotides, the CDR3 is TGTGCCAGCAGCCGACAGGTGACGGACGAGCAGTACTTC.